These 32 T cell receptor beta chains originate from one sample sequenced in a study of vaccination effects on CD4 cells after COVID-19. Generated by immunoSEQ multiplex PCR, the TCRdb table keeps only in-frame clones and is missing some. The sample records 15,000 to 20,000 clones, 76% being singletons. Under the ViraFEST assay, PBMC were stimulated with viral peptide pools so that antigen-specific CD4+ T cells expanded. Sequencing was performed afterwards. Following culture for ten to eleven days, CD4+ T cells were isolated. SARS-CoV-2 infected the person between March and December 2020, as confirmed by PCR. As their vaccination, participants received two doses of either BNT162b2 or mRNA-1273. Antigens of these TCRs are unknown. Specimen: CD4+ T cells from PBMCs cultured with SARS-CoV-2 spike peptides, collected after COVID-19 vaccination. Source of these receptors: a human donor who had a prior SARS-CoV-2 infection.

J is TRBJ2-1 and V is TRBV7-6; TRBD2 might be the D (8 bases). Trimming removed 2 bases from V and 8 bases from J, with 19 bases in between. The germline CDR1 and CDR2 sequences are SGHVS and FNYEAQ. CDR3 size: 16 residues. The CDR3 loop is CASSLNLPGGGYEQFF. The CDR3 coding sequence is TGTGCCAGCAGCTTAAATCTCCCGGGAGGGGGCTATGAGCAGTTCTTC.

CDR3 protein: CAWSVGGRLEAFF. The DNA for the CDR3 is TGTGCCTGGAGTGTCGGCGGGCGGCTAGAAGCTTTCTTT. V gene TRBV30 combines with J gene TRBJ1-1; D is unclear. V was cut by 0 bases and J by 8 bases, with 13 bases left in between. The germline gives CDR1 GTSNPN, CDR2 SVGIG (reference sequence). The CDR3 is made up of 13 amino acids.

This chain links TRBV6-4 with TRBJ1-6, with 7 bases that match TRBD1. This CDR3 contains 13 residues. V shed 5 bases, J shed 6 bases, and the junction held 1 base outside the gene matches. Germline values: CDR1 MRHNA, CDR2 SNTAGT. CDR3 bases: TGTGCCAGCAGTTGGGACAGTAATTCACCCCTCCACTTT. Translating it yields CASSWDSNSPLHF.

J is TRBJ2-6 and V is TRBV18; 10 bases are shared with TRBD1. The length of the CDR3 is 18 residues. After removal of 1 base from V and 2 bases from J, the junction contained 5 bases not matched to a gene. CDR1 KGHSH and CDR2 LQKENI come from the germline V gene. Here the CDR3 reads CASSPLETGGAGANVLTF. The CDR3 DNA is TGTGCCAGCTCACCACTCGAGACAGGGGGCGCTGGGGCCAACGTCCTGACTTTC.

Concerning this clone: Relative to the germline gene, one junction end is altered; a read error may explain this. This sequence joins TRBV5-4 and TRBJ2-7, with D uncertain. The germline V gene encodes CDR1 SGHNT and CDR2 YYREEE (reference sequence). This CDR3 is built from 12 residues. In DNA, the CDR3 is TGTGCCAGCAGCTTTTCCTCAAGACGTTGGGACTTC. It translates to CASSFSSRRWDF.

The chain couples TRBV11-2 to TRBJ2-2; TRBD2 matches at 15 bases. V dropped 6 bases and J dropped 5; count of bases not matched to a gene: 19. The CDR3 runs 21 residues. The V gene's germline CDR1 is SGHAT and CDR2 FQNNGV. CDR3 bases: TGTGCCAGCAGTTTGGATACGGGACTAGCGGGGGGTCAGGGGAGGACCGGGGAGCTGTTTTTT. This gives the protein CASSLDTGLAGGQGRTGELFF. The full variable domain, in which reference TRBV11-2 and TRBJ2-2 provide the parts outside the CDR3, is EAGVAQSPRYKIIEKRQSVAFWCNPISGHATLYWYQQILGQGPKLLIQFQNNGVVDDSQLPKDRFSAERLKGVDSTLKIQPAKLEDSAVYLCASSLDTGLAGGQGRTGELFFGEGSRLTVL.

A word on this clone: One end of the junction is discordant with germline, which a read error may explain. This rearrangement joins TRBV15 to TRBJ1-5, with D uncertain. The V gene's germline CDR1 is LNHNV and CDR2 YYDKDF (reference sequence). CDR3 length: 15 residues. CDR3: CAASRRRYSNQPQHF. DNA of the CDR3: TGTGCCGCCAGCAGAAGGAGATATAGCAATCAGCCCCAGCATTTT.

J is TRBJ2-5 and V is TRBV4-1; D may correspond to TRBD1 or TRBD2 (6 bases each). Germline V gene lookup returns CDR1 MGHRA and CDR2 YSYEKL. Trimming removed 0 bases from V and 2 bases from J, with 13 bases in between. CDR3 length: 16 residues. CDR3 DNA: TGCGCCAGCAGCCAAGAAGGGGGGAGAGTACAAGAGACCCAGTACTTC. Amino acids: CASSQEGGRVQETQYF.

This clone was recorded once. CDR3 in DNA: TGTGCCAGCAGCCCCGGATATGAGCAGTTCTTC. It is translated as CASSPGYEQFF. The chain employs TRBV7-3 and TRBJ2-1; no firm D call. CDR3 length equals 11 residues. The germline V gene encodes CDR1 SGHTA and CDR2 FQGTGA. Trimming pared 5 bases from V and 8 bases from J, leaving 7 bases between.

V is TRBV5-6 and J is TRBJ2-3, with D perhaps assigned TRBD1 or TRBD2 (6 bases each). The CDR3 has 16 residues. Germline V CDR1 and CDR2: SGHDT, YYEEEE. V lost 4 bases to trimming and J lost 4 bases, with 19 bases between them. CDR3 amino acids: CASSRGLASYPDTQYF. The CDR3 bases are TGTGCCAGCAGCCGGGGGCTAGCGTCCTATCCAGATACGCAGTATTTT. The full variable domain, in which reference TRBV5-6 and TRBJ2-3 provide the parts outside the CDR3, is DAGVTQSPTHLIKTRGQQVTLRCSPKSGHDTVSWYQQALGQGPQFIFQYYEEEERQRGNFPDRFSGHQFPNYSSELNVNALLLGDSALYLCASSRGLASYPDTQYFGPGTRLTVL.

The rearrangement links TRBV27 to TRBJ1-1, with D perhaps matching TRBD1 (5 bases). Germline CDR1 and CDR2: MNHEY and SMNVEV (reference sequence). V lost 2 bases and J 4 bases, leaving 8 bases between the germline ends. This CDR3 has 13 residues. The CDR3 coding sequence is TGTGCCAGCAGTTTACGGGGGAGCACTGAAGCTTTCTTT. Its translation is CASSLRGSTEAFF.

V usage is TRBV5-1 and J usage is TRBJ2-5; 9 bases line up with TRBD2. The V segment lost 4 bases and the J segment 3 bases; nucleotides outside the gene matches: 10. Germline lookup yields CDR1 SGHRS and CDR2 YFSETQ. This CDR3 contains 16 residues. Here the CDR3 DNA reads TGCGCCAGCAGCCCAAGCGGAGCGGGAGGTAAAGAGACCCAGTACTTC. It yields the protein CASSPSGAGGKETQYF.

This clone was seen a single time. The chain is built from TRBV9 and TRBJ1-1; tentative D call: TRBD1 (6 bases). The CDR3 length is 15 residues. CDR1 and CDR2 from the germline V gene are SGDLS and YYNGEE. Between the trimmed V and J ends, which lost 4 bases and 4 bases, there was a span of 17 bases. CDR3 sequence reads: CASSPRRGGSTEAFF. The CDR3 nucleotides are TGTGCCAGCAGCCCGAGGAGGGGGGGCTCCACTGAAGCTTTCTTT. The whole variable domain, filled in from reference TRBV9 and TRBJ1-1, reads DSGVTQTPKHLITATGQRVTLRCSPRSGDLSVYWYQQSLDQGLQFLIQYYNGEERAKGNILERFSAQQFPDLHSELNLSSLELGDSALYFCASSPRRGGSTEAFFGQGTRLTVV.

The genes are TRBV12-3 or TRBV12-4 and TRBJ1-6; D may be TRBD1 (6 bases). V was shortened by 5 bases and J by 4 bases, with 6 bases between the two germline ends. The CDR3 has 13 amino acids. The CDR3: CASSQGYNSPLHF. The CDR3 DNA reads TGTGCCAGCAGTCAGGGGTATAATTCACCCCTCCACTTT.

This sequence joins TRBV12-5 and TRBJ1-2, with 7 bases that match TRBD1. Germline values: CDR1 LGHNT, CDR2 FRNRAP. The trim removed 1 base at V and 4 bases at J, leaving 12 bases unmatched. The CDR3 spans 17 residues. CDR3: CASGLDHGTASIYGYTF. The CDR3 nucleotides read TGTGCTAGTGGTTTGGATCATGGGACAGCGAGCATCTATGGCTACACCTTC.

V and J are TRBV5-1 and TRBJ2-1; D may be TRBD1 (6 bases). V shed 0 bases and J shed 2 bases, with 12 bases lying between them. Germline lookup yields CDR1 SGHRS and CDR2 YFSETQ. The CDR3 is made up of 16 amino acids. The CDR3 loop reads CASSLATGLTYNEQFF. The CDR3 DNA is TGCGCCAGCAGCTTGGCGACAGGCCTTACCTACAATGAGCAGTTCTTC.

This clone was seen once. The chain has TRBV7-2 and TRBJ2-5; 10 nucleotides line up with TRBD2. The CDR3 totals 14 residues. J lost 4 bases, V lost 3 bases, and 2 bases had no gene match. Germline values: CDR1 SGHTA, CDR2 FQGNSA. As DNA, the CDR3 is TGTGCCAGCAGCTTTAGCGGGAGGCTAGAGACCCAGTACTTC. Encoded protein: CASSFSGRLETQYF.

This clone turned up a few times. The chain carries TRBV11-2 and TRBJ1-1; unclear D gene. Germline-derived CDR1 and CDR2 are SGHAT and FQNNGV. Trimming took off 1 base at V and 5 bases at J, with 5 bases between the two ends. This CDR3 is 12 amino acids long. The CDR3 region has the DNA TGTGCCAGCAGCTTAGTGGAAACTGAAGCTTTCTTT. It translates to CASSLVETEAFF.

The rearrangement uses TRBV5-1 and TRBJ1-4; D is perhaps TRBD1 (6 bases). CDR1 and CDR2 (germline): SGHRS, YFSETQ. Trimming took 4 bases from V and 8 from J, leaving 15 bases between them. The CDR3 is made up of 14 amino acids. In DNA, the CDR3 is TGCGCCAGCAGCCGAACAGGGTCAGGGGAAAAACTGTTTTTT. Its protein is CASSRTGSGEKLFF.

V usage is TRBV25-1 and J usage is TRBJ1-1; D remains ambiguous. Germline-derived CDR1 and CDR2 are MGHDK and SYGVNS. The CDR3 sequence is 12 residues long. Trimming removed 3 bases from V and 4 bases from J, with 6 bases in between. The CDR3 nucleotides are TGTGCCAGCAGTGACGGAAGCACTGAAGCTTTCTTT. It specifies CASSDGSTEAFF.

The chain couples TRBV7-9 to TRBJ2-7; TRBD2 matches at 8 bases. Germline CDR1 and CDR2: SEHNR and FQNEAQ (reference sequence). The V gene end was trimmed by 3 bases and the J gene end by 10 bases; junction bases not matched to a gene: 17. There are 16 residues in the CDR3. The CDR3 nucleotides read TGTGCCAGCAGCTTCTCAACTAGCGGACCATCTACGAACCAGTACTTC. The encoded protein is CASSFSTSGPSTNQYF.

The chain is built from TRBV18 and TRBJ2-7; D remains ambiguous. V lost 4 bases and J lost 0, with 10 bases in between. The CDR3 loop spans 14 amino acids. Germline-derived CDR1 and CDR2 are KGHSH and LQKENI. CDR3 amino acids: CASSRGLTSYEQYF. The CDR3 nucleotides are TGTGCCAGCTCACGAGGATTGACCTCCTACGAGCAGTACTTC.

This chain's CDR3 is CASSNRTGGDGTNQPQHF. The CDR3 nucleotides read TGTGCCAGCAGCAACAGGACAGGGGGCGACGGTACCAATCAGCCCCAGCATTTT. The rearrangement links TRBV21-1 to TRBJ1-5; TRBD1, as called in the table, went unchecked against the DNA. TRBV21-1 is labeled a pseudogene. The CDR3 runs to 18 residues.

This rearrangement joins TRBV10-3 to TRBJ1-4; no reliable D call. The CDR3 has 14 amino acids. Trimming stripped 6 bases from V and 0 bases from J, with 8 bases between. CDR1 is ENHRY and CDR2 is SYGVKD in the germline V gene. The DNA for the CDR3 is TGTGCCATCAGGCCAGGCGCAACTAATGAAAAACTGTTTTTT. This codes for CAIRPGATNEKLFF.

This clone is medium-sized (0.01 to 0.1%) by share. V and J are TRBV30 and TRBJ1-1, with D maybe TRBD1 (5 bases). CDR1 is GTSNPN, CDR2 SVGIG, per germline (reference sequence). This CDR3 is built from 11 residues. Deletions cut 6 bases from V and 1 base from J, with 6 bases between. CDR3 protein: CACQGNTEAFF. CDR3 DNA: TGTGCCTGTCAGGGGAACACTGAAGCTTTCTTT.

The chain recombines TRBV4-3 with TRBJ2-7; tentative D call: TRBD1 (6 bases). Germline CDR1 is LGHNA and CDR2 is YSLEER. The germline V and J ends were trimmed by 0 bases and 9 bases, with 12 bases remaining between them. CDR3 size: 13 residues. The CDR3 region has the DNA TGCGCCAGCAGCCAAGAACAGGGCTCGGGGCAGTACTTC. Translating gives CASSQEQGSGQYF.

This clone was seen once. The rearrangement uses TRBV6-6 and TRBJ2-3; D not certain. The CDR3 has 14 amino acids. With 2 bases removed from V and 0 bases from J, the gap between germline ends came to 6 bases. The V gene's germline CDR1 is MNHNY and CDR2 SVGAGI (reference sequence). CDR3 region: CASSYTASTDTQYF. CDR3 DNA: TGTGCCAGCAGTTACACCGCTAGCACAGATACGCAGTATTTT.

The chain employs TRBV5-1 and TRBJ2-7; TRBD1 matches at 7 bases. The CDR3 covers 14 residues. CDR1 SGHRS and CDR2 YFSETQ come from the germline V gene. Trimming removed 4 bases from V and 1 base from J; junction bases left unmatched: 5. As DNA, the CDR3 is TGCGCCAGCAGCGACAGGGTAGGATCCTACGAGCAGTACTTC. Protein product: CASSDRVGSYEQYF.

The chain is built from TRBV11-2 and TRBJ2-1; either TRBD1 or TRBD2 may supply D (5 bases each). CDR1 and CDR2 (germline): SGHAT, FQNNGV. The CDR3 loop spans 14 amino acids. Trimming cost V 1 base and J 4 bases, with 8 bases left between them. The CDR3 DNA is TGTGCCAGCAGCTTAGGAGGGGCATACAATGAGCAGTTCTTC. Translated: CASSLGGAYNEQFF.

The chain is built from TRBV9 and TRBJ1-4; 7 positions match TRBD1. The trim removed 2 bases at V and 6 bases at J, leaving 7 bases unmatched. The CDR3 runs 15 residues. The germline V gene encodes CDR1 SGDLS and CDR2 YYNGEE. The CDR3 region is CASSVTGASYEKLFF. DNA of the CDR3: TGTGCCAGCAGCGTTACAGGGGCCAGTTATGAAAAACTGTTTTTT.

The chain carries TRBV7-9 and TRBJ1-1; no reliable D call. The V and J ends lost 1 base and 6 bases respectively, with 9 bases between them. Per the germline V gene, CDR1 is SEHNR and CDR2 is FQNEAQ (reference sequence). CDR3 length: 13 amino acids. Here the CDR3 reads CASSLVLHSEAFF. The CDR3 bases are TGTGCCAGCAGCTTAGTTCTCCATTCTGAAGCTTTCTTT.

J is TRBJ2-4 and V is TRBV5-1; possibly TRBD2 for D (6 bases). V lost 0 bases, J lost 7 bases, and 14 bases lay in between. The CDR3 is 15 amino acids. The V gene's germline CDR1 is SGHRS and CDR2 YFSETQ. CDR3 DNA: TGCGCCAGCAGCTTGGTTCCGGGGGAATTCAACATTCAGTACTTC. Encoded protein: CASSLVPGEFNIQYF. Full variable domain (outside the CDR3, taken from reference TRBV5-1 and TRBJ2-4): KAGVTQTPRYLIKTRGQQVTLSCSPISGHRSVSWYQQTPGQGLQFLFEYFSETQRNKGNFPGRFSGRQFSNSRSEMNVSTLELGDSALYLCASSLVPGEFNIQYFGAGTRLSVL.